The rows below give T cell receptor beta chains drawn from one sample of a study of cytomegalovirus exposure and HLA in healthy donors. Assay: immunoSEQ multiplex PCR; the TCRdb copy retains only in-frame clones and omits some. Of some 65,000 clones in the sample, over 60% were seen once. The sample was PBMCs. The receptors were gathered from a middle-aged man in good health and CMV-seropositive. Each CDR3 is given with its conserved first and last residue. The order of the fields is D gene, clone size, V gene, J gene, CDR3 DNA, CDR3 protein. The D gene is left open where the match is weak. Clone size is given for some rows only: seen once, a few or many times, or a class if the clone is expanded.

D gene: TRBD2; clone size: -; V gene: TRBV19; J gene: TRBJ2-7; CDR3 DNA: TGTGCCAGTAGCGACCGCAGCGGGAGTTTGTACGAGCAGTACTTC; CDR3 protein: CASSDRSGSLYEQYF
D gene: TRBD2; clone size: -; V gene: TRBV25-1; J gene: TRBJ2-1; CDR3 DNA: TGTGCCAGCAGTGATTATCTAGCGGGAGGCTACAATGAGCAGTTCTTC; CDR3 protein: CASSDYLAGGYNEQFF
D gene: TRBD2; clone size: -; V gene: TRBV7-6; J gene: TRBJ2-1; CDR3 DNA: TGTGCCAGCAGCCTTAGCGGGGGGGCCTCCTACAATGAGCAGTTCTTC; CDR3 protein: CASSLSGGASYNEQFF
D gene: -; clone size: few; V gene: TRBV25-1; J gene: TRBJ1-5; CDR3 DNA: TGTGCCAGCAGTGAATCGGGAAATCAGCCCCAGCATTTT; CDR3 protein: CASSESGNQPQHF
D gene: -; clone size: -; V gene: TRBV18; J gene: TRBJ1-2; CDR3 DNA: TGTGCCAGCTCACCCCGGGACACCTATAACTATGGCTACACCTTC; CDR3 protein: CASSPRDTYNYGYTF
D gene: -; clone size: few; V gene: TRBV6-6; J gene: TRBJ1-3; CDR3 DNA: TGTGCCAGCACCCACAGGGCCCCTGGAAACACCATATATTTT; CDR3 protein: CASTHRAPGNTIYF
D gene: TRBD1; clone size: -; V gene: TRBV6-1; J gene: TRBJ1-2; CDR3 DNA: TGTGCCAGCAGTGACGGCAGGGGGCAAGGTAGCTATGGCTACACCTTC; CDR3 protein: CASSDGRGQGSYGYTF
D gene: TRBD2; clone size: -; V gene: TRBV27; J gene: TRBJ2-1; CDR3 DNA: TGTGCCAGCAGTGGAAAGGTAGCGGGAGCGGGTGAGCAGTTCTTC; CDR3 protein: CASSGKVAGAGEQFF
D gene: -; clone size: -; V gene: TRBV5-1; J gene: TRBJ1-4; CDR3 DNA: TGCGCCAGCAGCTTGTCGGGAAGTAATGAAAAACTGTTTTTT; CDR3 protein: CASSLSGSNEKLFF
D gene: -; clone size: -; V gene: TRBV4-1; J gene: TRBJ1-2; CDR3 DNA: TGCGCCAGCAGCCAAGTCCTCAACTATGGCTACACCTTC; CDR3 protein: CASSQVLNYGYTF
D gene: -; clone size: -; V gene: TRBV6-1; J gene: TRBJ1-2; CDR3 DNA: TGTGCCAGCAGTGAAAAAGGGAGCTATGGCTACACCTTC; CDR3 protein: CASSEKGSYGYTF
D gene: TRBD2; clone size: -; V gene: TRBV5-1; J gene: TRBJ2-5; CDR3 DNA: TGCGCCAGCAGCGGACTAGCGGGGGGCCTACAAGAGACCCAGTACTTC; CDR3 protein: CASSGLAGGLQETQYF
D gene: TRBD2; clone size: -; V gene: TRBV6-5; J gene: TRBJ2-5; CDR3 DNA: TGTGCCAGCAGTTACCGCAGGGCGGGGGGGGAGACCCAGTACTTC; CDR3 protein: CASSYRRAGGETQYF
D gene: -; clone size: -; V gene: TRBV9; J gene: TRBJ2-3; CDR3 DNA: TGTGCCAGCGCCATGGGGGCTGGGAACACAGATACGCAGTATTTT; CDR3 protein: CASAMGAGNTDTQYF
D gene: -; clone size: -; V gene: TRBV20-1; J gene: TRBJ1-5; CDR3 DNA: TGCAGTGCTAGTTCCCGGGGGCCCCAGCATTTT; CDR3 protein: CSASSRGPQHF